A single sample is the source of the 13 T cell receptor beta chains below, sequenced in a study of blood T cell repertoires in COVID-19. Data came from immunoSEQ multiplex PCR; TCRdb stores just in-frame clones and leaves some out. In the table there are about 410,000 clones, roughly 86% of which are singletons. Sequenced sample: PBMCs or T cells enriched from blood (not recorded which). Receptor source: a woman under 40 who had recovered from COVID-19.

The rearrangement links TRBV7-3 to TRBJ1-6, with D maybe TRBD1 (6 bases). The CDR3 is made up of 13 amino acids. The germline V gene encodes CDR1 SGHTA and CDR2 FQGTGA. Trimming left V 5 bases short and J 7 bases short, with 9 bases between. The CDR3 DNA is TGTGCCAGCAGCGTAGGGGGAAATTCACCCCTCCACTTT. It codes for CASSVGGNSPLHF.

This clone was counted only a few times. The rearrangement uses TRBV5-1 and TRBJ1-1; D call uncertain. V was clipped by 2 bases and J by 0 bases, with 5 bases between them. Germline V lookup: CDR1 SGHRS, CDR2 YFSETQ. This CDR3 region has 13 residues. CDR3 protein: CASSFNLNTEAFF. CDR3 DNA: TGCGCCAGCAGCTTTAATCTGAACACTGAAGCTTTCTTT.

The genes are TRBV4-2 and TRBJ1-2, with 7 bases identical to TRBD1. V trimming: 0 bases; J trimming: 5 bases; junction bases outside the gene matches: 9. Germline-derived CDR1 and CDR2 are LGHNA and YNFKEQ. The CDR3 consists of 16 residues. In DNA form, the CDR3 reads TGTGCCAGCAGCCAAGAGGGGACAGCCAGTCGGTATGGCTACACCTTC. This sequence encodes CASSQEGTASRYGYTF.

This chain links TRBV11-2 with TRBJ2-1; TRBD2 is a possible D gene (6 bases). V was clipped by 1 base and J by 7 bases, with 14 bases between them. The germline CDR1 and CDR2 sequences are SGHAT and FQNNGV. The CDR3 contains 15 residues. The chain's CDR3 is CASSLARREGNEQFF. The CDR3 DNA reads TGTGCCAGCAGCTTAGCCCGGCGGGAAGGGAATGAGCAGTTCTTC. The variable domain in full, completed from reference TRBV11-2 and TRBJ2-1, reads EAGVAQSPRYKIIEKRQSVAFWCNPISGHATLYWYQQILGQGPKLLIQFQNNGVVDDSQLPKDRFSAERLKGVDSTLKIQPAKLEDSAVYLCASSLARREGNEQFFGPGTRLTVL.

In this sample, this clone turned up once. The V call is TRBV11-2, the J call TRBJ1-1; a possible D gene is TRBD1 (5 bases). The CDR3 totals 14 residues. V lost 1 base and J 9 bases, leaving 15 bases between the germline ends. The germline CDR1 and CDR2 sequences are SGHAT and FQNNGV. The CDR3 sequence is CASSLVGRQPKAFF. CDR3 coding DNA: TGTGCCAGCAGCTTAGTCGGACGACAGCCCAAAGCTTTCTTT. Combining the CDR3 with reference TRBV11-2 and TRBJ1-1 gives the whole variable domain EAGVAQSPRYKIIEKRQSVAFWCNPISGHATLYWYQQILGQGPKLLIQFQNNGVVDDSQLPKDRFSAERLKGVDSTLKIQPAKLEDSAVYLCASSLVGRQPKAFFGQGTRLTVV.

V gene TRBV9 combines with J gene TRBJ2-2, with TRBD1 matching over 8 bases. There are 18 residues in the CDR3. Germline CDR1 reads SGDLS; CDR2 reads YYNGEE. V was pared by 1 base and J by 4 bases, with 12 bases of the junction left unmatched. The CDR3 sequence: CASSVRTTDRGGTGELFF. The CDR3 region has the DNA TGTGCCAGCAGCGTACGAACGACCGACAGGGGCGGCACCGGGGAGCTGTTTTTT.

V gene TRBV5-1 combines with J gene TRBJ1-2; 10 bases are shared with TRBD1. V gave up 7 bases and J gave up 4 bases; unmatched junction bases: 19. CDR3 length equals 18 residues. Per germline, CDR1 SGHRS and CDR2 YFSETQ. The CDR3 protein is CASSPRRQGAVRSYGYTF. CDR3 bases: TGCGCCAGCTCCCCCCGAAGACAGGGGGCGGTCCGGAGCTATGGCTACACCTTC.

V is TRBV7-9 and J is TRBJ2-7, with a weak D call TRBD2 (5 bases). V was pared by 5 bases and J by 3 bases, with 11 bases between. Germline loops: CDR1 SEHNR, CDR2 FQNEAQ (reference sequence). This CDR3 contains 13 residues. The CDR3 nucleotides are TGTGCCAGCAGCCCTGCGGGCGGCTACGAGCAGTACTTC. This translates into CASSPAGGYEQYF.

This chain uses TRBV11-2 with TRBJ2-7; possibly TRBD1 for D (6 bases). The CDR3 contains 11 residues. Trimming removed 6 bases at V and 10 bases at J, with 13 bases between. Germline CDR1 reads SGHAT; CDR2 reads FQNNGV. CDR3 region: CASRDTGPQYF. The CDR3 nucleotides read TGTGCCAGCAGAGATACAGGGCCTCAGTACTTC.

V gene TRBV3-1 (or the pseudogene TRBV3-2) combines with J gene TRBJ2-3; 10 bases line up with TRBD2. The CDR3 has 18 residues. Germline V CDR1 and CDR2: LGHDT, YNNKEL (reference sequence). V shed 1 base, J shed 4 bases, and the junction held 11 bases outside the gene matches. The CDR3: CASSQVPLAGDLADTQYF. The CDR3 DNA is TGTGCCAGCAGCCAAGTTCCCCTAGCGGGAGATTTGGCAGATACGCAGTATTTT.

The chain uses TRBV4-1 and TRBJ2-5; TRBD2 matches at 9 bases. This CDR3 region has 15 residues. With V trimmed by 1 base and J by 5 bases, 5 bases remained unmatched. Germline V lookup: CDR1 MGHRA, CDR2 YSYEKL. CDR3 sequence reads: CASSQVGLAGETQYF. In DNA form, the CDR3 reads TGCGCCAGCAGCCAAGTGGGGCTAGCGGGGGAGACCCAGTACTTC.

This clone was detected a few times. The chain carries TRBV30 and TRBJ2-3, with 7 bases aligning to TRBD2. CDR3 length: 13 residues. V lost 0 bases, J lost 9 bases, and 6 bases stayed unmatched. Per the germline V gene, CDR1 is GTSNPN and CDR2 is SVGIG (reference sequence). The CDR3 sequence: CAWSVAWRETQYF. CDR3 sequence (DNA): TGTGCCTGGAGTGTAGCGTGGCGGGAGACGCAGTATTTT. Variable domain in full (rest from reference TRBV30 and TRBJ2-3): SQTIHQWPATLVQPVGSPLSLECTVEGTSNPNLYWYRQAAGRGLQLLFYSVGIGQISSEVPQNLSASRPQDRQFILSSKKLLLSDSGFYLCAWSVAWRETQYFGPGTRLTVL.

The chain employs TRBV12-3 or TRBV12-4 and TRBJ2-7; D remains ambiguous. The CDR3 loop spans 13 amino acids. V gave up 3 bases and J gave up 2 bases, with 8 bases separating them. CDR3 coding DNA: TGTGCCAGCAGTTTTGGGCTTGCCTACGAGCAGTACTTC. Residues: CASSFGLAYEQYF.